This record concerns one T cell receptor (beta chain) sequence. Here immunoSEQ multiplex PCR was the method, and the copy in TCRdb shows in-frame clones only, minus some. This table holds about 79,000 clones, 90% found once. The ends were cut back, 0 bases at V and 4 bases at J, with 10 bases in the middle. The germline gives CDR1 SGHAT, CDR2 FQNNGV. The CDR3 has 14 amino acids. This entry belongs to a study of OX40 agonist ivuxolimab in advanced cancers. The chain links TRBV11-2 to TRBJ2-7, with D perhaps matching TRBD2 (7 bases). Material: CD4+ or CD8+ T cells sorted from blood, obtained in a trial of the OX40 agonist ivuxolimab. This TCR was sampled from an adult with an advanced solid tumor such as melanoma, head and neck, liver or kidney cancer. This CDR3 is CASSLDGGRYEQYV. The DNA of the CDR3 is TGTGCCAGCAGCTTAGACGGGGGGCGGTACGAGCAGTACGTC.